Shown below are 9 T cell receptor beta chains from a single sample sequenced in a study of blood T cell repertoires in COVID-19. TCRdb's table, derived via immunoSEQ multiplex PCR, lists solely in-frame clones and lacks some. This sample has under 200,000 clones, with 88% found just once. Sequencing input: peripheral blood. The origin of the receptors is a man aged 40-49 years with active or convalescent COVID-19.

The chain is built from TRBV3-1 (or the pseudogene TRBV3-2) and TRBJ2-2; 9 bases map to TRBD2. Germline V gene sequence: CDR1 LGHDT, CDR2 YNNKEL (reference sequence). The J segment lost 1 base and the V segment lost 4 bases, leaving 10 bases of the junction unmatched. This CDR3 region has 18 residues. Written as DNA, the CDR3 is TGTGCCAGCAGCCCGGGCCATAGCGGGGGCCTGAACACCGGGGAGCTGTTTTTT. Its translation: CASSPGHSGGLNTGELFF.

This chain links TRBV3-1 (or the pseudogene TRBV3-2) with TRBJ2-7; TRBD1 is a possible D gene (5 bases). Trimming took off 1 base at V and 1 base at J, with 14 bases between the two ends. The CDR3 loop spans 16 amino acids. Germline-derived CDR1 and CDR2 are LGHDT and YNNKEL (reference sequence). CDR3 region: CASSQVSGPSSYEQYF. CDR3 DNA: TGTGCCAGCAGCCAAGTCTCAGGGCCCAGTTCCTACGAGCAGTACTTC.

The chain links TRBV11-1 to TRBJ1-5; D unresolved. In germline, CDR1 is SGHAT, CDR2 FQDESV (reference sequence). With 5 bases removed from V and 5 bases from J, the gap between germline ends came to 10 bases. This CDR3 contains 13 residues. CDR3 sequence: CASSEMMDQPQHF. The CDR3 bases are TGTGCCAGCAGCGAGATGATGGATCAGCCCCAGCATTTT.

The chain joins TRBV29-1 to TRBJ1-2, with D perhaps matching TRBD1 (6 bases). The CDR3 is 12 amino acids. Trimming removed 4 bases at V and 8 bases at J, with 14 bases between. The germline gives CDR1 SQVTM, CDR2 ANQGSEA. CDR3 nucleotide sequence: TGCAGCGTTGTGGTGGGGGCCAGAGGCTACACCTTC. Its translation: CSVVVGARGYTF. Based on the CDR3 plus reference TRBV29-1 and TRBJ1-2, the full variable domain is SAVISQKPSRDICQRGTSLTIQCQVDSQVTMMFWYRQQPGQSLTLIATANQGSEATYESGFVIDKFPISRPNLTFSTLTVSNMSPEDSSIYLCSVVVGARGYTFGSGTRLTVV.

The chain is built from TRBV11-2 and TRBJ2-5; D is perhaps TRBD2 (5 bases). Trimming cost V 5 bases and J 5 bases, with 12 bases left between them. CDR3 length: 13 amino acids. The germline CDR1 and CDR2 sequences are SGHAT and FQNNGV. In DNA form, the CDR3 reads TGTGCCAGCAGCGTCGGGGTCAGCGAGACCCAGTACTTC. It yields the protein CASSVGVSETQYF.

The chain employs TRBV27 and TRBJ1-1; 9 positions match TRBD1. The length of the CDR3 is 13 residues. Unmatched junction bases numbered 5, after V lost 6 bases and J lost 6 bases. From germline, CDR1 is MNHEY and CDR2 SMNVEV (reference sequence). This chain's CDR3 is CASSPRDRAEAFF. For the CDR3, the DNA is TGTGCCAGCAGCCCCCGGGACAGGGCTGAAGCTTTCTTT.

V is TRBV19 and J is TRBJ1-2; maybe TRBD1 (5 bases). Between the trimmed V and J ends, which lost 1 base and 8 bases, there was a span of 11 bases. The V gene's germline CDR1 is LNHDA and CDR2 SQIVND (reference sequence). This CDR3 comprises 13 residues. The CDR3 coding sequence is TGTGCCAGTAGTATAGGCGACAGATCCGGCTACACCTTC. It specifies CASSIGDRSGYTF. Based on the CDR3 plus reference TRBV19 and TRBJ1-2, the full variable domain is DGGITQSPKYLFRKEGQNVTLSCEQNLNHDAMYWYRQDPGQGLRLIYYSQIVNDFQKGDIAEGYSVSREKKESFPLTVTSAQKNPTAFYLCASSIGDRSGYTFGSGTRLTVV.

The gene calls are TRBV6-1 and TRBJ1-6; 8 bases map to TRBD1. J lost 4 bases, V lost 1 base, and 9 bases had no gene match. Germline lookup yields CDR1 MNHNS and CDR2 SASEGT. This CDR3 has 18 residues. CDR3: CASSEVGTGGPYNSPLHF. CDR3 coding DNA: TGTGCCAGCAGTGAAGTAGGAACAGGGGGACCTTATAATTCACCCCTCCACTTT.

The gene calls are TRBV5-3 and TRBJ1-6, with TRBD1 identical over 9 bases. TRBV5-3 is annotated as an ORF whose role is uncertain. The CDR3 spans 15 residues. V dropped 0 bases and J dropped 8; count of bases not matched to a gene: 3. The CDR3 DNA sequence: TGTGCCAGAAGCTTGGACAGGGGGCCGTATTCACCCCTCCACTTT. The encoded protein is CARSLDRGPYSPLHF.